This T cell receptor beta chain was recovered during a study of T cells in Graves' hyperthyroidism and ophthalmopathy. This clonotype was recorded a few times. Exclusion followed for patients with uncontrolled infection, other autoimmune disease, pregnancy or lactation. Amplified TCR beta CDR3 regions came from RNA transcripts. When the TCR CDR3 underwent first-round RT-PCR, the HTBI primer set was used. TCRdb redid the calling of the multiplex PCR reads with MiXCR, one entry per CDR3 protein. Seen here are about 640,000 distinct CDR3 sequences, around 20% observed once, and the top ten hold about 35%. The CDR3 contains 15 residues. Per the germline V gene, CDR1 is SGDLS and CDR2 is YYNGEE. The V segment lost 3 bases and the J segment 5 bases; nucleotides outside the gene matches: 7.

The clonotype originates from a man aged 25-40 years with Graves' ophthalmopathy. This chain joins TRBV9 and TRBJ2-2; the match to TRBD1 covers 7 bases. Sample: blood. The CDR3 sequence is CASSGLTGVTGELFF. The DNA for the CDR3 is TGTGCCAGCAGCGGACTAACAGGGGTAACCGGGGAGCTGTTTTTT. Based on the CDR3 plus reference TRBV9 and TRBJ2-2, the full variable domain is DSGVTQTPKHLITATGQRVTLRCSPRSGDLSVYWYQQSLDQGLQFLIQYYNGEERAKGNILERFSAQQFPDLHSELNLSSLELGDSALYFCASSGLTGVTGELFFGEGSRLTVL.